The clone carrying this TCR beta chain was seen a few times. The junction shows a germline mismatch at one end, possibly a read error. This specimen belongs to a study of metastatic and nonmetastatic thyroid tumors. TCRdb reprocessed the PCR reads using MiXCR. The sample lists 13,000 to 15,000 clones, 25% to 30% seen once, with approximately 3.8% in the top ten. Germline lookup yields CDR1 ENHRY and CDR2 SYGVKD. The CDR3 consists of 15 residues. Every patient underwent thyroid surgery untreated. This TCR was sampled from a female donor with papillary thyroid cancer or a benign thyroid nodule (not recorded which). Some clones in this sample may be carry-over from other donors' samples. The specimen sequenced was blood. The gene calls are TRBV10-3 and TRBJ1-2; unclear D gene. Written as DNA, the CDR3 is TGTGCCATCAGTTCGGAGCCCATTAGCTCTTATGGCTACACCTTT. Translation gives CAISSEPISSYGYTF.